The 8 T cell receptor beta chains reported below all come from one sample, sequenced in a study of blood T cell repertoires in COVID-19. The assay was immunoSEQ multiplex PCR, and TCRdb's table has in-frame clones only and misses some. The data show approximately 250,000 clones, with around 89% seen just once and 4.1% held by the top ten. The specimen was PBMCs or T cells enriched from blood (not recorded which). These receptors were taken from a woman aged 30 to 39 with acute COVID-19.

This sequence joins TRBV27 and TRBJ2-3, with 9 nucleotides matching TRBD2. This CDR3 contains 17 residues. Germline CDR1 is MNHEY and CDR2 is SMNVEV (reference sequence). The junction had 11 bases not matched to a gene; V was cut back by 1 base and J by 6 bases. The CDR3, as DNA: TGTGCCAGCAGTTTATTTCGCCCAGCGGGAGGACACGATACGCAGTATTTT. Residues: CASSLFRPAGGHDTQYF.

This clone was counted only a few times. V usage is TRBV28 and J usage is TRBJ1-5, with D possibly being TRBD1 (6 bases). CDR3 length: 15 amino acids. Germline CDR1 and CDR2: MDHEN and SYDVKM. Deletions cut 6 bases from V and 11 bases from J, with 23 bases between. The CDR3: CASRLIGQGMLAQHF. The CDR3 coding sequence is TGTGCCAGCAGGCTTATAGGGCAGGGGATGTTGGCCCAGCATTTT.

This chain connects TRBV7-9 to TRBJ2-3; 9 bases align to TRBD2. The CDR3 has 16 residues. From germline, CDR1 is SEHNR and CDR2 FQNEAQ (reference sequence). Unmatched junction bases numbered 7, after V lost 4 bases and J lost 2 bases. The chain's CDR3 is CASSSRLADLTDTQYF. Here the CDR3 DNA reads TGTGCCAGCAGCTCCAGACTAGCGGACCTCACAGATACGCAGTATTTT.

This chain connects TRBV5-1 to TRBJ2-1, with a tentative D call TRBD2 (6 bases). This CDR3 comprises 13 residues. Per germline, CDR1 SGHRS and CDR2 YFSETQ. V lost 3 bases, J lost 10 bases, and 14 bases lay in between. The CDR3 spells CASSSGPGDEQFF. Here the CDR3 DNA reads TGCGCCAGCAGCTCCGGACCGGGAGACGAGCAGTTCTTC.

This clone appeared a single time. The chain joins TRBV3-1 (or the pseudogene TRBV3-2) to TRBJ1-6; D is undetermined. The germline V and J ends were trimmed by 3 bases and 9 bases, with 6 bases remaining between them. The CDR3 sequence is 12 residues long. Germline CDR1 LGHDT, CDR2 YNNKEL (reference sequence). CDR3 DNA: TGTGCCAGCAGCCACTCTAGTTCACCCCTCCACTTT. It specifies CASSHSSSPLHF.

This chain joins TRBV18 and TRBJ1-5; D possibly corresponds to TRBD1 (6 bases). V gave up 2 bases and J gave up 3 bases, with 14 bases separating them. The CDR3 has 16 residues. CDR1 KGHSH and CDR2 LQKENI come from the germline V gene. The CDR3 loop is CASSPFSGANNQPQHF. For the CDR3, the DNA is TGTGCCAGCTCACCATTTTCAGGGGCGAACAATCAGCCCCAGCATTTT.

The chain employs TRBV2 and TRBJ1-5; no firm D call. Germline CDR1 SNHLY, CDR2 FYNNEI. This CDR3 is 13 amino acids long. Trimming cost V 8 bases and J 4 bases, with 12 bases left between them. The CDR3 DNA is TGTGCCAGCCGGGGATTGGGGAATCAGCCCCAGCATTTT. Amino acids: CASRGLGNQPQHF.

The chain employs TRBV3-1 (or the pseudogene TRBV3-2) and TRBJ2-1, with 8 bases fitting TRBD2. Germline V gene data show CDR1 as LGHDT and CDR2 as YNNKEL (reference sequence). The V gene end was trimmed by 0 bases and the J gene end by 4 bases; junction bases not matched to a gene: 5. The CDR3 extends over 16 amino acids. The CDR3 DNA is TGTGCCAGCAGCCAAGATCGCGCTAGCGGGTACAATGAGCAGTTCTTC. This codes for CASSQDRASGYNEQFF.